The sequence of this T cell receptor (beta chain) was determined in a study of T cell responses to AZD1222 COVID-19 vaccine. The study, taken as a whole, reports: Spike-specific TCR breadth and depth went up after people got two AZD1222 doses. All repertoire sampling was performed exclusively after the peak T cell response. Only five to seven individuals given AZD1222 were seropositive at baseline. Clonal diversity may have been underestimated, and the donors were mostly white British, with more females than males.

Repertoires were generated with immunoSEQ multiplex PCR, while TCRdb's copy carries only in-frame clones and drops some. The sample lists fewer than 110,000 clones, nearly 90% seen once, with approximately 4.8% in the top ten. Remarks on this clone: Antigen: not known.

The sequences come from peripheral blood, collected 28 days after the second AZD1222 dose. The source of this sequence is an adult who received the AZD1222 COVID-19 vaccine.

CDR3 sequence reads: CASSRGDSSNEKLFF. The CDR3 region has the DNA TGTGCCAGCAGCCGGGGGGACAGTAGTAATGAAAAACTGTTTTTT. This chain connects TRBV28 to TRBJ1-4, with TRBD1 matching over 7 bases. Losses at the gene ends were 6 bases for V and 4 bases for J; bases not matched to a gene: 8. CDR3 size: 15 residues. Germline V gives CDR1 MDHEN, CDR2 SYDVKM.